Each of the 24 T cell receptor beta chains below was sequenced from the same sample in a study of blood T cell repertoires in COVID-19. This table comes from immunoSEQ multiplex PCR, and its TCRdb copy is limited to in-frame clones, with some not included. The table shows 40,000 to 50,000 clones, with 88% occurring only once. The sample taken for sequencing was peripheral blood. Receptor source: a man aged 50 to 59 with active COVID-19.

The rearrangement links TRBV19 to TRBJ1-2; the D gene is possibly TRBD1 (6 bases). The CDR3 totals 17 residues. Germline V gives CDR1 LNHDA, CDR2 SQIVND (reference sequence). V was shortened by 5 bases and J by 3 bases, with 22 bases between the two germline ends. The DNA for the CDR3 is TGTGCCAGTAGTCCAAGCGCGGGGGCGGTGTTAGACTATGGCTACACCTTC. Translating it yields CASSPSAGAVLDYGYTF.

The chain uses TRBV7-9 and TRBJ1-5; TRBD1 matches at 9 bases. The CDR3 is 15 residues long. CDR1 is SEHNR, CDR2 FQNEAQ, per germline (reference sequence). V shed 5 bases, J shed 5 bases, and the junction held 7 bases outside the gene matches. This CDR3 is CASSPLGDRDQPQHF. The DNA of the CDR3 is TGTGCCAGCAGCCCTCTGGGGGACAGGGATCAGCCCCAGCATTTT.

The CDR3 here is CASSELAGGSSYNEQFF. The CDR3, as DNA: TGTGCCAGCAGTGAACTAGCGGGGGGGAGCTCCTACAATGAGCAGTTCTTC. The chain uses TRBV2 and TRBJ2-1; 12 nucleotides line up with TRBD2. The CDR3 consists of 17 residues. Germline values: CDR1 SNHLY, CDR2 FYNNEI. With 2 bases clipped from V and 0 bases from J, the junction kept 2 bases outside the gene matches.

This clone was observed a single time. J is TRBJ2-5 and V is TRBV20-1; 10 bases line up with TRBD2. This CDR3 region has 16 residues. After removal of 3 bases from V and 4 bases from J, the junction contained 11 bases not matched to a gene. Germline CDR1 is DFQATT and CDR2 is SNEGSKA (reference sequence). CDR3 coding DNA: TGCAGTGCTAGTACTAGCGGGGCCGGTATGAGAGAGACCCAGTACTTC. Translation gives CSASTSGAGMRETQYF.

The chain recombines TRBV6-1 with TRBJ1-1; the match to TRBD1 covers 7 bases. CDR1 is MNHNS, CDR2 SASEGT, per germline. The CDR3 loop spans 14 amino acids. V shed 3 bases, J shed 3 bases, and the junction held 4 bases outside the gene matches. CDR3: CASSDRGGDTEAFF. DNA for the CDR3: TGTGCCAGCAGTGATAGAGGGGGCGACACTGAAGCTTTCTTT.

Details on this clone: One end of the junction is discordant with germline, which a read error may explain. V gene TRBV12-3 or TRBV12-4 combines with J gene TRBJ2-1, with 9 bases fitting TRBD2. This CDR3 spans 12 amino acids. CDR3 region: CASSSPAGTSLF. Written as DNA, the CDR3 is TGTGCCAGCAGTTCTCCGGCGGGGACTAGCCTCTTC.

V is TRBV3-1 (or the pseudogene TRBV3-2) and J is TRBJ2-1; D is undetermined. V was shortened by 0 bases and J by 10 bases, with 10 bases between the two germline ends. The CDR3 spans 13 residues. CDR1 is LGHDT and CDR2 is YNNKEL in the germline V gene (reference sequence). CDR3 residues: CASSQDLLTEQFF. CDR3 bases: TGTGCCAGCAGCCAAGATCTCCTCACAGAGCAGTTCTTC.

The CDR3 nucleotides read TGTGCCAGCAGTCTCCTGACAGTCATTGTTGGCGGGCCCCAGCATTTT. Its translation is CASSLLTVIVGGPQHF. The J gene is TRBJ1-5, the V gene TRBV28; D possibly corresponds to TRBD1 (5 bases). Trimming removed 5 bases at V and 9 bases at J, with 23 bases between. CDR1 and CDR2 (germline): MDHEN, SYDVKM. The CDR3 runs 16 residues.

The chain employs TRBV25-1 and TRBJ1-1; TRBD1 might be the D (6 bases). This CDR3 is 15 amino acids long. The germline V and J ends were trimmed by 3 bases and 1 base, with 12 bases remaining between them. CDR1 and CDR2 from the germline V gene are MGHDK and SYGVNS. The CDR3 bases are TGTGCCAGCAGTGACAACAGGGCGGAGAACACTGAAGCTTTCTTT. It codes for CASSDNRAENTEAFF.

The CDR3 is CASGLVLAGDPDNEQFF. The CDR3 DNA reads as TGTGCTAGTGGTTTGGTACTAGCGGGAGACCCAGACAATGAGCAGTTCTTC. The chain carries TRBV12-5 and TRBJ2-1, with 11 bases matching TRBD2. The V and J ends lost 0 bases and 5 bases, in that order; junction bases with no gene match: 6. The CDR3 extends over 17 amino acids. Germline-derived CDR1 and CDR2 are LGHNT and FRNRAP.

V gene TRBV6-4 combines with J gene TRBJ2-3; D unresolved. Germline V gives CDR1 MRHNA, CDR2 SNTAGT. Trimming removed 3 bases from V and 3 bases from J, with 7 bases in between. The CDR3 has 13 residues. The CDR3 nucleotides are TGTGCCAGCAGTGATCAGGAAACAGATACGCAGTATTTT. It specifies CASSDQETDTQYF.

The chain carries TRBV19 and TRBJ1-6; 8 bases fit TRBD1. Germline CDR1 reads LNHDA; CDR2 reads SQIVND (reference sequence). Unmatched junction bases numbered 9, after V lost 6 bases and J lost 5 bases. This CDR3 has 16 amino acids. CDR3 sequence (DNA): TGTGCCAGTAGAAGAACGCCGGGACAGGATAATTCACCCCTCCACTTT. The encoded protein is CASRRTPGQDNSPLHF.

For the CDR3, the DNA is TGTGCCAGCAGCTTGCGGACTCGGGACGAGCAGTACTTC. This encodes CASSLRTRDEQYF. The chain carries TRBV5-4 and TRBJ2-7; perhaps TRBD2 as D (5 bases). The CDR3 covers 13 residues. The V end was cut by 1 base, the J end by 5 bases, with 10 bases between. The germline gives CDR1 SGHNT, CDR2 YYREEE (reference sequence).

The chain has TRBV7-8 and TRBJ1-2; 8 bases align to TRBD1. The CDR3 has 15 amino acids. V shed 0 bases and J 7 bases; nucleotides not matched to a gene: 7. Per germline, CDR1 SGHVS and CDR2 FQNEAQ. CDR3 DNA sequence: TGTGCCAGCAGCTTAGCCATCGGACAGGGTGGTGGCTACACCTTC. Translating gives CASSLAIGQGGGYTF.

J is TRBJ2-6 and V is TRBV5-6; the D gene is possibly TRBD2 (5 bases). V was pared by 0 bases and J by 3 bases, with 7 bases between. CDR3 length: 15 amino acids. Germline-derived CDR1 and CDR2 are SGHDT and YYEEEE. For the CDR3, the DNA is TGTGCCAGCAGCTTGGGCGGAGGTGGGGCCAACGTCCTGACTTTC. Its translation: CASSLGGGGANVLTF.

The chain carries TRBV7-2 and TRBJ1-2; 11 positions agree with TRBD1. The V gene's germline CDR1 is SGHTA and CDR2 FQGNSA. V was clipped by 6 bases and J by 4 bases; unmatched bases: 7. This CDR3 has 15 amino acids. The CDR3 sequence: CASRDWTGGLYGYTF. The CDR3, as DNA: TGTGCCAGCAGAGATTGGACAGGGGGCCTCTATGGCTACACCTTC.

The chain is built from TRBV5-1 and TRBJ2-7; tentatively, D is TRBD1 (5 bases). Trimming shortened V by 1 base and J by 0 bases, and 11 bases separated the two germline ends. Germline V lookup: CDR1 SGHRS, CDR2 YFSETQ. This CDR3 has 15 residues. As DNA, the CDR3 is TGCGCCAGCAGCTTGAGGACATCGAGCTCCTACGAGCAGTACTTC. It codes for CASSLRTSSSYEQYF.

The V call is TRBV7-9, the J call TRBJ1-4; 9 nucleotides agree with TRBD1. Looked up from germline, CDR1 is SEHNR and CDR2 is FQNEAQ (reference sequence). Trimming took 5 bases from V and 10 from J; bases not matched to a gene: 14. There are 16 residues in the CDR3. The CDR3 protein is CASSQATGGPHGKLFF. Written as DNA, the CDR3 is TGTGCCAGCAGCCAGGCTACAGGGGGCCCTCATGGAAAACTGTTTTTT.

V usage is TRBV6-5 and J usage is TRBJ2-7; weak D call: TRBD2 (5 bases). CDR1 is MNHEY and CDR2 is SVGAGI in the germline V gene. CDR3 length: 14 amino acids. Trimming took 2 bases from V and 2 from J, leaving 10 bases between them. The CDR3 loop reads CASSYRGLTYEQYF. The CDR3 DNA reads as TGTGCCAGCAGTTACCGGGGTCTGACCTACGAGCAGTACTTC.

This rearrangement joins TRBV29-1 to TRBJ1-4; 7 nucleotides match TRBD1. V was pared by 6 bases and J by 4 bases, with 5 bases of the junction left unmatched. The CDR3 runs to 13 residues. CDR1 is SQVTM, CDR2 ANQGSEA, per germline. The CDR3 region has the DNA TGCAGCGTCGGGACAGCGAATAATGAAAAACTGTTTTTT. As protein: CSVGTANNEKLFF.

This chain uses TRBV3-1 (or the pseudogene TRBV3-2) with TRBJ2-5; 12 nucleotides match TRBD2. CDR1 and CDR2 from the germline V gene are LGHDT and YNNKEL (reference sequence). The V and J ends lost 0 bases and 6 bases, in that order; junction bases with no gene match: 5. The CDR3 extends over 16 amino acids. CDR3 residues: CASSQDSSGGGKTQYF. For the CDR3, the DNA is TGTGCCAGCAGCCAAGATTCTAGCGGGGGGGGAAAGACCCAGTACTTC.

V gene TRBV14 combines with J gene TRBJ2-6; D not certain. In germline, CDR1 is SGHDN, CDR2 FVKESK. This CDR3 region has 18 residues. The germline V and J ends were trimmed by 3 bases and 0 bases, with 15 bases remaining between them. The CDR3 region is CASSHMSLHHSGANVLTF. The CDR3 region has the DNA TGTGCCAGCAGCCATATGAGTCTCCATCACTCTGGGGCCAACGTCCTGACTTTC.

The rearrangement joins TRBV5-4 to TRBJ2-3, with 13 bases lining up with TRBD2. Germline lookup yields CDR1 SGHNT and CDR2 YYREEE (reference sequence). Trimming cost V 4 bases and J 0 bases; bases outside gene matches: 5. The CDR3 is 17 amino acids. The CDR3 DNA reads TGTGCCAGCAGCGAAGGACTAGCGGGGGCTAGCACAGATACGCAGTATTTT. This gives the protein CASSEGLAGASTDTQYF.

This clone has only one observation. J is TRBJ2-2 and V is TRBV11-2; perhaps TRBD1 as D (6 bases). Trimming stripped 5 bases from V and 2 bases from J, with 12 bases between. Germline lookup yields CDR1 SGHAT and CDR2 FQNNGV. The CDR3 extends over 15 amino acids. The CDR3 DNA reads TGTGCCAGCAGCCGTAGAGGGGGAAACACCGGGGAGCTGTTTTTT. This sequence encodes CASSRRGGNTGELFF. The full variable domain, its missing parts supplied by reference TRBV11-2 and TRBJ2-2, is EAGVAQSPRYKIIEKRQSVAFWCNPISGHATLYWYQQILGQGPKLLIQFQNNGVVDDSQLPKDRFSAERLKGVDSTLKIQPAKLEDSAVYLCASSRRGGNTGELFFGEGSRLTVL.